Listed below are T cell receptor beta chains from one sample, sequenced in a study of shared clonotypes between healthy human individuals. Produced via immunoSEQ multiplex PCR; TCRdb's table is partial and in-frame only. The top ten hold 0.3% to 0.4% of the sample, which has some 2.3 million clones, approximately 95% seen once. The sequencing input was naive CD4+ T cells from PBMCs. All receptors come from a man aged 18 to 35 in good health. Some clones in this sample may be carry-over from other donors' samples. Each CDR3 is given with its conserved first and last residue. The D gene is left open where the match is weak. Clone size is stated in some rows and not others, as once, few, many or a class when expanded.

D gene	V gene	J gene	clone size	CDR3 protein	CDR3 DNA
NA	TRBV2	TRBJ2-2	once	CASSASIGELFF	TGTGCCAGCAGTGCTAGTATCGGGGAGCTGTTTTTT
NA	TRBV10-3	TRBJ1-2	once	CAISDTMTDYLNYGYTF	TGTGCCATCAGTGACACCATGACAGACTACCTTAACTATGGCTACACCTTC
TRBD1	TRBV2	TRBJ1-5	few	CASRDRVRSNQPQHF	TGTGCCAGCAGGGACAGGGTTAGGAGCAATCAGCCCCAGCATTTT
NA	TRBV5-4	TRBJ2-7	NA	CASSLNTRASYEQYF	TGTGCCAGCAGCTTGAATACCCGGGCATCCTACGAGCAGTACTTC
NA	TRBV7-6	TRBJ1-5	NA	CASSQDGNQPQHF	TGTGCCAGCAGCCAGGACGGAAATCAGCCCCAGCATTTT
NA	TRBV5-1	TRBJ1-1	NA	CASSQMEASEAFF	TGCGCCAGCAGCCAGATGGAAGCCTCTGAAGCTTTCTTT
TRBD1	TRBV11-3	TRBJ2-1	NA	CASSFRQGNEQFF	TGTGCCAGCAGCTTCAGACAGGGTAATGAGCAGTTCTTC
NA	TRBV30	TRBJ2-3	NA	CAWGDYNTDTQYF	TGTGCCTGGGGTGACTATAACACAGATACGCAGTATTTT
NA	TRBV28	TRBJ1-2	NA	CASSFSGNGYTF	TGTGCCAGCAGTTTTTCGGGGAATGGCTACACCTTC
NA	TRBV7-3	TRBJ1-2	NA	CASSLSGYGYTF	TGTGCCAGCAGCTTATCAGGGTATGGCTACACCTTC
NA	TRBV10-3	TRBJ2-3	NA	CAIALGGDTQYF	TGTGCCATTGCGCTCGGAGGAGATACGCAGTATTTT
TRBD1	TRBV18	TRBJ1-1	NA	CASSRQGALPNTEAFF	TGTGCCAGCTCACGACAGGGGGCCCTTCCGAACACTGAAGCTTTCTTT
TRBD2	TRBV6-4	TRBJ2-7	NA	CASSLREGYEQYF	TGTGCCAGCAGTTTGCGGGAGGGGTACGAGCAGTACTTC
NA	TRBV28	TRBJ2-5	NA	CASGLAETQYF	TGTGCCAGCGGACTGGCAGAGACCCAGTACTTC
TRBD1	TRBV27	TRBJ2-7	NA	CASSPRTGGATYEQYF	TGTGCCAGCAGTCCTAGGACAGGGGGCGCTACCTACGAGCAGTACTTC
NA	TRBV20-1	TRBJ2-7	NA	CSARPGVEQYF	TGCAGTGCGAGACCAGGGGTCGAGCAGTACTTC
NA	TRBV29-1	TRBJ2-1	NA	CSVERSYNEQFF	TGCAGCGTTGAGCGTTCCTACAATGAGCAGTTCTTC
NA	TRBV28	TRBJ1-5	NA	CASSFGINSNQPQHF	TGTGCCAGCAGTTTCGGCATCAATAGCAATCAGCCCCAGCATTTT
NA	TRBV19	TRBJ2-3	NA	CASSTRTSAAADTQYF	TGTGCCAGTAGTACGAGGACCTCGGCCGCCGCGGATACGCAGTATTTT
NA	TRBV9	TRBJ1-1	few	CASSVESRTEAFF	TGTGCCAGCAGCGTAGAATCTAGGACTGAAGCTTTCTTT
TRBD1	TRBV18	TRBJ2-7	NA	CASQPPGQGFYEQYF	TGTGCCAGCCAACCACCAGGACAGGGATTCTACGAGCAGTACTTC
NA	TRBV27	TRBJ2-3	NA	CASSHGTDTQYF	TGTGCCAGCAGTCATGGCACAGATACGCAGTATTTT
NA	TRBV19	TRBJ1-5	NA	CASSRGQLHQPQHF	TGTGCCAGTAGCAGAGGACAGCTACATCAGCCCCAGCATTTT
TRBD1	TRBV25-1	TRBJ2-1	once	CASSEAGQGSYNEQFF	TGTGCCAGCAGTGAGGCAGGACAGGGCTCCTACAATGAGCAGTTCTTC